What follows is one T cell receptor (beta chain) and its context. A 5'RACE template switching approach incorporating UMIs was used to make TCR beta cDNA. For each CDR3 protein, TCRdb gives one entry from its re-call of the 5' RACE reads, without DNA. The specimen's table records about 460,000 distinct CDR3 sequences. In germline, CDR1 is MNHEY, CDR2 SMNVEV (reference sequence). This CDR3 region has 16 residues. The data derive from a study of T cells expressing NK-cell markers. At the level of the study: Source material for TCR beta repertoires consisted of sorted CD3+CD56+NKG2C+, CD3+CD56+NKG2C- and CD3+CD56-NKG2C+ T cells. Eight donors were sequenced, seven testing HCMV-seropositive and one testing seronegative.

The clonotype was recovered from a woman aged 45-60 years in good health. The chain joins TRBV27 to TRBJ2-1; absent DNA, TCRdb's TRBD1 call cannot be checked. Source material: blood T cells: a sorted CD56 or NKG2C T cell subset, CD4+ or CD8+ T cells, or bulk PBMC T cells (not recorded which). The CDR3 spells CASSLSNPVWMGEQFF.